This TCR beta chain was retrieved from a study of T cells in Graves' hyperthyroidism and ophthalmopathy. Regarding the study as a whole: Ophthalmopathy, which appeared later, was predicted by the model a median roughly 6.6 months before onset.

This CDR3 comprises 15 residues. Germline V gene sequence: CDR1 SGHKS, CDR2 YYEKEE (reference sequence). V shed 3 bases, J shed 4 bases, and the junction held 5 bases outside the gene matches. Note on this clonotype: No antigen is known for it.

The TCR beta CDR3 regions underwent amplification using RNA transcripts as the source. First-round RT-PCR targeting the TCR CDR3 was performed with the HTBI primer set. TCRdb itself ran the multiplex PCR reads through MiXCR, one entry per CDR3 protein. The repertoire holds roughly 500,000 distinct CDR3 sequences, with 40% to 50% as singletons. The receptor was derived from an adult woman with Graves' disease, either hyperthyroidism or ophthalmopathy (not recorded which). Sequencing was carried out using peripheral blood or thyroid tissue (not recorded which). The chain uses TRBV5-5 and TRBJ1-4; 8 bases match TRBD1. The CDR3, as DNA: TGTGCCAGCAGCTGGGGGACAGGTGGTAATGAAAAACTGTTTTTT. It specifies CASSWGTGGNEKLFF.